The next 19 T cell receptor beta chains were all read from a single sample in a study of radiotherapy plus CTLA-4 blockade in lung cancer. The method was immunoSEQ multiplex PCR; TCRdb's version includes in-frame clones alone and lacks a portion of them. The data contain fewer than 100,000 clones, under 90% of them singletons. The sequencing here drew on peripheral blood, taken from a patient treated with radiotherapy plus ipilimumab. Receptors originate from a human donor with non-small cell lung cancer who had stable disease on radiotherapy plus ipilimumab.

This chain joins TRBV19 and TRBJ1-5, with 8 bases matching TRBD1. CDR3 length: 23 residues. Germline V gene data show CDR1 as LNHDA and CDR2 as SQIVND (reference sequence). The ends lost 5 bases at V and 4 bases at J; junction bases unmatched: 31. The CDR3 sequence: CASSRLGQGGIGPERGWNQPQHF. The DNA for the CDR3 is TGTGCCAGTAGTCGACTCGGACAGGGCGGCATAGGACCCGAACGGGGGTGGAATCAGCCCCAGCATTTT.

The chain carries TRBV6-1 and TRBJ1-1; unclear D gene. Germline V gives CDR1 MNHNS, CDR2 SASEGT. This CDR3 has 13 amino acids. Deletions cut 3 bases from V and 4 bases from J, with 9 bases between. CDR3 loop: CASSERVRTEAFF. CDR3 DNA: TGTGCCAGCAGTGAGAGGGTACGCACTGAAGCTTTCTTT.

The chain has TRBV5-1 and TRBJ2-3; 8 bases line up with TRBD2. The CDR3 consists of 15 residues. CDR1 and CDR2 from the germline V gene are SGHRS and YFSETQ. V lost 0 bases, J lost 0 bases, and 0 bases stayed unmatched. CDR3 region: CASSLAGGSTDTQYF. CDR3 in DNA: TGCGCCAGCAGCTTGGCGGGGGGGAGCACAGATACGCAGTATTTT.

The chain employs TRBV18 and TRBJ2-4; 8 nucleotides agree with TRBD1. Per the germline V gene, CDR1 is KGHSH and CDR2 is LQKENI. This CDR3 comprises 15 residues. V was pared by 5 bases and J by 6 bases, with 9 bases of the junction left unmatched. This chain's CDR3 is CASSNLGQGRNIQYF. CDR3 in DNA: TGTGCCAGCTCAAACCTTGGACAGGGCCGAAACATTCAGTACTTC.

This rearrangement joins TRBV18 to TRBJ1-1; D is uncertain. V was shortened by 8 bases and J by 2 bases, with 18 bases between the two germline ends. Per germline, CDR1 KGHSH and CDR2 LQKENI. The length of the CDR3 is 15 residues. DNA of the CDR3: TGTGCCAGCCCAATAGGGCCGGCAGGCAACACTGAAGCTTTCTTT. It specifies CASPIGPAGNTEAFF. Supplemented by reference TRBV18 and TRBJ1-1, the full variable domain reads NAGVMQNPRHLVRRRGQEARLRCSPMKGHSHVYWYRQLPEEGLKFMVYLQKENIIDESGMPKERFSAEFPKEGPSILRIQQVVRGDSAAYFCASPIGPAGNTEAFFGQGTRLTVV.

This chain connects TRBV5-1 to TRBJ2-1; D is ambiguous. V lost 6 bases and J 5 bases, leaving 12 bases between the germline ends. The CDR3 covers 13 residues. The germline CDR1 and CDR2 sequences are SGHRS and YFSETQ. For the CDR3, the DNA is TGCGCCAGCACTGGGCAGATTAACAATGAGCAGTTCTTC. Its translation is CASTGQINNEQFF.

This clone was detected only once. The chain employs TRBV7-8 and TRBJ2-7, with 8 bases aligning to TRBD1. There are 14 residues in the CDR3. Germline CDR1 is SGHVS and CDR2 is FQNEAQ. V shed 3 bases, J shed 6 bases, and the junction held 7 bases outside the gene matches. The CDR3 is CASSLIDRGFEQYF. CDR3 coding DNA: TGTGCCAGCAGCTTGATTGACAGGGGCTTCGAGCAGTACTTC.

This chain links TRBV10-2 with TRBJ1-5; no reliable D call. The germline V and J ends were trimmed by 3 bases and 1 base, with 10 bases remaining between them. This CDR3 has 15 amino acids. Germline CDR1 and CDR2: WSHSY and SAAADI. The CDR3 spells CASSDGSASNQPQHF. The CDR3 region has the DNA TGCGCCAGCAGTGATGGATCAGCAAGCAATCAGCCCCAGCATTTT.

The CDR3 sequence is CASSPHRGLEQYF. The CDR3, as DNA: TGTGCCAGCAGTCCACACAGGGGCCTAGAGCAGTACTTC. The chain links TRBV2 to TRBJ2-7; TRBD1 aligns across 7 bases. The ends lost 5 bases at V and 7 bases at J; junction bases unmatched: 8. CDR1 is SNHLY, CDR2 FYNNEI, per germline. The CDR3 has 13 amino acids.

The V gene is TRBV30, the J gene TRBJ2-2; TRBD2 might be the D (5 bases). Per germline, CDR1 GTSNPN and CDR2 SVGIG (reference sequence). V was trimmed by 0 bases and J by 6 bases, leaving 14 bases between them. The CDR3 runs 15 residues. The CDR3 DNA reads TGTGCCTGGAGTGTGGGATCGGGGTCTGCCGGGGAGCTGTTTTTT. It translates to CAWSVGSGSAGELFF.

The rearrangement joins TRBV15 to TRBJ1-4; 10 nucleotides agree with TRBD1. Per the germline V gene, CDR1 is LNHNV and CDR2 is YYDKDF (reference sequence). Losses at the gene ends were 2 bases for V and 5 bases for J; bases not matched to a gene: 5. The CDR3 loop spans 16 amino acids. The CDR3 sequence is CATSRTKDRGNEKLFF. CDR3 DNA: TGTGCCACCAGCAGAACGAAGGACAGGGGGAATGAAAAACTGTTTTTT.

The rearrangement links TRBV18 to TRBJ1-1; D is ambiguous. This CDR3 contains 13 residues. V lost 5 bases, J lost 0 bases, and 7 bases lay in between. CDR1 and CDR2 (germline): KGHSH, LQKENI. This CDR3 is CASSATMNTEAFF. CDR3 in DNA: TGTGCCAGCTCAGCGACAATGAACACTGAAGCTTTCTTT.

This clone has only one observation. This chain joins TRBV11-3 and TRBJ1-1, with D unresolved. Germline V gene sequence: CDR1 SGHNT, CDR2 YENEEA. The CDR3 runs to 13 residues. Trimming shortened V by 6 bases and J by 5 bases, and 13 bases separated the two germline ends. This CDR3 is CASSPTRGTEAFF. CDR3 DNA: TGTGCCAGCAGTCCCACCCGGGGAACTGAAGCTTTCTTT. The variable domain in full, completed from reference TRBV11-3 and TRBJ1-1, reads EAGVVQSPRYKIIEKKQPVAFWCNPISGHNTLYWYLQNLGQGPELLIRYENEEAVDDSQLPKDRFSAERLKGVDSTLKIQPAELGDSAVYLCASSPTRGTEAFFGQGTRLTVV.

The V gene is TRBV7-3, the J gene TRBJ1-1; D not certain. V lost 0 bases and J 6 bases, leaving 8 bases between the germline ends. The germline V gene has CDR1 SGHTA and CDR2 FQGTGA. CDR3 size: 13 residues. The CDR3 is CASSLTARAEAFF. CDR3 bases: TGTGCCAGCAGCTTAACGGCGCGGGCTGAAGCTTTCTTT.

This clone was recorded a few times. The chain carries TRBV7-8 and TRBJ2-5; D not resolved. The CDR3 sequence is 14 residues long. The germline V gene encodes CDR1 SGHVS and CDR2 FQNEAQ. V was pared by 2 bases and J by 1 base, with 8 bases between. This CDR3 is CASSLMGIQETQYF. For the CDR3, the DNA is TGTGCCAGCAGCTTAATGGGGATCCAAGAGACCCAGTACTTC.

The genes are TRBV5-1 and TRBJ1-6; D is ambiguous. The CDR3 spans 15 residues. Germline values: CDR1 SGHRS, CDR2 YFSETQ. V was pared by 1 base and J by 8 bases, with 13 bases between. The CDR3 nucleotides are TGCGCCAGCAGCTTGAATGCACCCCGAGATTCACCCCTCCACTTT. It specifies CASSLNAPRDSPLHF.

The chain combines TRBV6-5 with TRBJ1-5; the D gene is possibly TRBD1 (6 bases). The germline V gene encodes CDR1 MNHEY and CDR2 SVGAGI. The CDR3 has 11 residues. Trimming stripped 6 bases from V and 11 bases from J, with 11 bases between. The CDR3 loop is CASSPGQSQHF. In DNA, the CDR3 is TGTGCCAGCAGCCCCGGACAGTCCCAGCATTTT.

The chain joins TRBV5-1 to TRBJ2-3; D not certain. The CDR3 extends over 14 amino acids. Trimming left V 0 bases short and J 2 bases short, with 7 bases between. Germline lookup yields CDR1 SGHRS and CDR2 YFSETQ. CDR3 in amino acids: CASSLERYTDTQYF. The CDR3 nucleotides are TGCGCCAGCAGCTTGGAGAGGTACACAGATACGCAGTATTTT.

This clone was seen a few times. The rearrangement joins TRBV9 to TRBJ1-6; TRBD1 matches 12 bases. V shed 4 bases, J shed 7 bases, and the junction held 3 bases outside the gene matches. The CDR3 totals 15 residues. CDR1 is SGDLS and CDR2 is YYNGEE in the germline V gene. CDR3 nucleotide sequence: TGTGCCAGCAGCCTTGGGACAGGGGGCAATTCACCCCTCCACTTT. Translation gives CASSLGTGGNSPLHF.